The rows below give T cell receptor beta chains drawn from one sample of a study of T cell responses to AZD1222 COVID-19 vaccine. Clones were sequenced by immunoSEQ multiplex PCR, and TCRdb holds only the in-frame ones, with some missing. The data contain about 84,000 clones, approximately 83% of them singletons. This material consisted of peripheral blood, taken 28 days after the second AZD1222 dose. Receptors were obtained from an adult who received the AZD1222 COVID-19 vaccine. CDR3s include the opening cysteine and the closing phenylalanine or tryptophan. The D gene is left open where the match is weak.

D gene: TRBD1; J gene: TRBJ1-3; V gene: TRBV7-2; CDR3 protein: CASSPYGQGPTF
D gene: .; J gene: TRBJ2-7; V gene: TRBV27; CDR3 protein: CASSLDSSYEQYF
D gene: .; J gene: TRBJ1-2; V gene: TRBV6-2/TRBV6-3; CDR3 protein: CASSWDTFYGYTF
D gene: .; J gene: TRBJ2-5; V gene: TRBV28; CDR3 protein: CASSLPRTQETQYF
D gene: .; J gene: TRBJ2-1; V gene: TRBV10-1; CDR3 protein: CASTRQGQTSGHGYNEQFF
D gene: TRBD1; J gene: TRBJ1-6; V gene: TRBV5-1; CDR3 protein: CASTQTGNNSPLHF
D gene: .; J gene: TRBJ1-2; V gene: TRBV27; CDR3 protein: CASSSGTYYGYTF
D gene: .; J gene: TRBJ1-6; V gene: TRBV7-2; CDR3 protein: CASSSTASYNSPLHF
D gene: .; J gene: TRBJ2-3; V gene: TRBV19; CDR3 protein: CASSINRNTQYF
D gene: .; J gene: TRBJ1-6; V gene: TRBV19; CDR3 protein: CASSIGQNNSPLHF
D gene: .; J gene: TRBJ2-5; V gene: TRBV10-2; CDR3 protein: CASSESRQETQYF
D gene: .; J gene: TRBJ2-5; V gene: TRBV18; CDR3 protein: CASSPEERETQYF
D gene: TRBD1; J gene: TRBJ1-3; V gene: TRBV7-9; CDR3 protein: CASSPGTGGNTIYF
D gene: .; J gene: TRBJ1-2; V gene: TRBV27; CDR3 protein: CASSSAGNYGYTF
D gene: .; J gene: TRBJ2-7; V gene: TRBV7-2; CDR3 protein: CASSSDVTSNEQYF
D gene: TRBD1; J gene: TRBJ1-1; V gene: TRBV9; CDR3 protein: CASSVAPPTGGYTEAFF
D gene: TRBD2; J gene: TRBJ2-3; V gene: TRBV4-1; CDR3 protein: CASSQARERSQYF
D gene: TRBD1; J gene: TRBJ2-4; V gene: TRBV6-5; CDR3 protein: CASAGTANIQYF
D gene: TRBD1; J gene: TRBJ2-5; V gene: TRBV25-1; CDR3 protein: CASSDPGQGGSETQYF
D gene: TRBD2; J gene: TRBJ2-1; V gene: TRBV10-3; CDR3 protein: CATLAGDSYNEQFF
D gene: .; J gene: TRBJ1-2; V gene: TRBV7-2; CDR3 protein: CASSIGRYGYTF
D gene: .; J gene: TRBJ2-6; V gene: TRBV27; CDR3 protein: CASRKTERSSGANVLTF
D gene: .; J gene: TRBJ2-7; V gene: TRBV7-9; CDR3 protein: CASSGQVQGEQYF
D gene: .; J gene: TRBJ2-7; V gene: TRBV28; CDR3 protein: CASSLSPGTTYEQYF
D gene: .; J gene: TRBJ1-1; V gene: TRBV5-5; CDR3 protein: CASSYSRGTEAFF
D gene: .; J gene: TRBJ2-1; V gene: TRBV18; CDR3 protein: CASSPLASVEQFF
D gene: .; J gene: TRBJ1-1; V gene: TRBV28; CDR3 protein: CASSPDRHATFF
D gene: .; J gene: TRBJ2-4; V gene: TRBV28; CDR3 protein: CASSKHIQYF
D gene: .; J gene: TRBJ2-5; V gene: TRBV10-3; CDR3 protein: CAIRKVQETQYF
D gene: TRBD1; J gene: TRBJ1-5; V gene: TRBV28; CDR3 protein: CASSFPRRGSRNQPQHF
D gene: .; J gene: TRBJ1-6; V gene: TRBV12-5; CDR3 protein: CASGFRDTQNLHF
D gene: .; J gene: TRBJ2-2; V gene: TRBV5-1; CDR3 protein: CASKLRGNTGELFF
D gene: TRBD1; J gene: TRBJ1-1; V gene: TRBV27; CDR3 protein: CASLGQGNTEAFF
D gene: .; J gene: TRBJ1-6; V gene: TRBV7-9; CDR3 protein: CATNREQGNSPLHF
D gene: TRBD1; J gene: TRBJ1-3; V gene: TRBV11-2; CDR3 protein: CASSSTTGTSGNTIYF
D gene: .; J gene: TRBJ2-1; V gene: TRBV11-2; CDR3 protein: CASSLDQLINEQFF
D gene: .; J gene: TRBJ1-6; V gene: TRBV10-2; CDR3 protein: CASSIGQLNSPLHF
D gene: TRBD1; J gene: TRBJ1-1; V gene: TRBV12-3/TRBV12-4; CDR3 protein: CASSHTDRTEAFF
D gene: .; J gene: TRBJ2-2; V gene: TRBV27; CDR3 protein: CASSLLGAGELFF
D gene: TRBD1; J gene: TRBJ1-6; V gene: TRBV5-5; CDR3 protein: CASRGQGNSPLHF
D gene: .; J gene: TRBJ2-7; V gene: TRBV28; CDR3 protein: CASRGLGYEQYF
D gene: TRBD1; J gene: TRBJ1-5; V gene: TRBV30; CDR3 protein: CAWADRGGQPQHF
D gene: .; J gene: TRBJ1-5; V gene: TRBV28; CDR3 protein: CASTPMGGGNQPQHF
D gene: TRBD2; J gene: TRBJ2-5; V gene: TRBV18; CDR3 protein: CASSTPATSAETQYF
D gene: .; J gene: TRBJ2-1; V gene: TRBV5-1; CDR3 protein: CASSLDTPNEQFF
D gene: .; J gene: TRBJ2-7; V gene: TRBV6-2/TRBV6-3; CDR3 protein: CASSYLQAAPKNF
D gene: .; J gene: TRBJ1-5; V gene: TRBV18; CDR3 protein: CASSPAGNQPQHF
D gene: TRBD1; J gene: TRBJ1-1; V gene: TRBV2; CDR3 protein: CASSIPSGGRTEAFF
D gene: TRBD1; J gene: TRBJ2-2; V gene: TRBV2; CDR3 protein: CASSEQQGIGELFF
D gene: .; J gene: TRBJ1-6; V gene: TRBV11-2; CDR3 protein: CASSFGTRPDNSPLHF
D gene: .; J gene: TRBJ1-1; V gene: TRBV6-5; CDR3 protein: CASNPARGAEAFF
D gene: .; J gene: TRBJ1-3; V gene: TRBV7-9; CDR3 protein: CASSLFPGNTIYF
D gene: .; J gene: TRBJ1-1; V gene: TRBV18; CDR3 protein: CASSLQGMNTEAFF
D gene: TRBD2; J gene: TRBJ2-5; V gene: TRBV5-6; CDR3 protein: CASSLSVAGTETQYF
D gene: TRBD2; J gene: TRBJ2-3; V gene: TRBV9; CDR3 protein: CASSVGSGTSGILTDTQYF
D gene: .; J gene: TRBJ2-2; V gene: TRBV7-3; CDR3 protein: CASSTGIGGELFF
D gene: TRBD2; J gene: TRBJ2-3; V gene: TRBV2; CDR3 protein: CASRSGSTADTQYF
D gene: .; J gene: TRBJ2-2; V gene: TRBV4-3; CDR3 protein: CASSQDPGRTGELFF